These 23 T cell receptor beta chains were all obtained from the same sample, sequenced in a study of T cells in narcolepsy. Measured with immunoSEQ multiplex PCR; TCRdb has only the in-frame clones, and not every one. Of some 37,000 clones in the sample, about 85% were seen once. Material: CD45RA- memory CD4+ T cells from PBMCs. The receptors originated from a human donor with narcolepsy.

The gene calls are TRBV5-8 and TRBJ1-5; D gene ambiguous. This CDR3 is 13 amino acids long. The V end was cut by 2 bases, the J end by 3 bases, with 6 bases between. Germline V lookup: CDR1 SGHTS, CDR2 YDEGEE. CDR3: CASSFTPNQPQHF. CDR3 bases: TGTGCCAGCAGCTTCACCCCCAATCAGCCCCAGCATTTT. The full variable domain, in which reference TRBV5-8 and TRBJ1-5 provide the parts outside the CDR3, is EAGVTQSPTHLIKTRGQQATLRCSPISGHTSVYWYQQALGLGLQFLLWYDEGEERNRGNFPPRFSGRQFPNYSSELNVNALELEDSALYLCASSFTPNQPQHFGDGTRLSIL.

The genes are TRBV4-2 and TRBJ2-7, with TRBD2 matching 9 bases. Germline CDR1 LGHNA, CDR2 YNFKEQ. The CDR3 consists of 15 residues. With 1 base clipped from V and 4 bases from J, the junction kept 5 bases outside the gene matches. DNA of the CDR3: TGTGCCAGCAGCCAAGCGCGGGGGGGCCGGTACGAGCAGTACTTC. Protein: CASSQARGGRYEQYF.

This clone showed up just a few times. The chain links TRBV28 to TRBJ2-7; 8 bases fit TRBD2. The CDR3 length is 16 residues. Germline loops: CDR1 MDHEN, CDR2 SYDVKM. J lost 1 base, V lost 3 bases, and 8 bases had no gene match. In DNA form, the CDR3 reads TGTGCCAGCAGTTTGACTAGCGTGGCCCCTTCCTACGAGCAGTACTTC. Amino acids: CASSLTSVAPSYEQYF.

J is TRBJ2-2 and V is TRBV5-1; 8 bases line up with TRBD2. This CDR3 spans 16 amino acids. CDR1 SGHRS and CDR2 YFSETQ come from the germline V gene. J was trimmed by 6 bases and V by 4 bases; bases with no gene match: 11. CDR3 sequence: CASSPPGRGASGELFF. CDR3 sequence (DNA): TGCGCCAGCAGCCCCCCGGGGCGGGGGGCATCCGGGGAGCTGTTTTTT.

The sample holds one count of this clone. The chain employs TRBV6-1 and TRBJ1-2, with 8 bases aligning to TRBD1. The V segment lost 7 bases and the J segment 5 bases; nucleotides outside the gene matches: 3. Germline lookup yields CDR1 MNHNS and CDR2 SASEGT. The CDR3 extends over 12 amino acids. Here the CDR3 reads CASTTGGYGYTF. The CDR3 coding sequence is TGTGCCAGCACCACAGGGGGGTATGGCTACACCTTC.

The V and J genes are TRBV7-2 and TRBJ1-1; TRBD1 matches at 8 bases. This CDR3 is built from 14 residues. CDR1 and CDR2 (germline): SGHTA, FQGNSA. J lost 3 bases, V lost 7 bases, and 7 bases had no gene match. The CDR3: CASNPGGMDTEAFF. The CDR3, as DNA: TGTGCCAGCAACCCAGGGGGCATGGACACTGAAGCTTTCTTT.

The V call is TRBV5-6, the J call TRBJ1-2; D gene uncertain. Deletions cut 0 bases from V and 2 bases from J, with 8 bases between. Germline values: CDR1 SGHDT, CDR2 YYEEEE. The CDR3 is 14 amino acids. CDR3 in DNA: TGTGCCAGCAGCTTGGTAGCTTCCAACTATGGCTACACCTTC. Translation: CASSLVASNYGYTF.

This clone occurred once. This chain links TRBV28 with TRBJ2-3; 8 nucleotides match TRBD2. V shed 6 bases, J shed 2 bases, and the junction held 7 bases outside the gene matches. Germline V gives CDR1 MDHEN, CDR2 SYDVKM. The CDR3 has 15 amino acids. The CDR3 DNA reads TGTGCCAGCAGCCCGGGGGGGCCGTACACAGATACGCAGTATTTT. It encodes CASSPGGPYTDTQYF.

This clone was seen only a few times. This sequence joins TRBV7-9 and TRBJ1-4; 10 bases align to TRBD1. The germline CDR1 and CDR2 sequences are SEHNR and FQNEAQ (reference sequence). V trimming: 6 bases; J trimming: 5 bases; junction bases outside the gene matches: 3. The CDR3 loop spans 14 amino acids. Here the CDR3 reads CASSLGQGNEKLFF. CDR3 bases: TGTGCCAGCAGTTTGGGACAGGGGAATGAAAAACTGTTTTTT.

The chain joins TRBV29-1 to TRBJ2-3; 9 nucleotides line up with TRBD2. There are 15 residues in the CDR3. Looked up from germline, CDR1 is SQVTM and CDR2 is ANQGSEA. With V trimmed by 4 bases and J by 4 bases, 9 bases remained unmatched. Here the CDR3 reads CSVVVVAGVADTQYF. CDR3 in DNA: TGCAGCGTTGTCGTGGTAGCGGGGGTTGCAGATACGCAGTATTTT.

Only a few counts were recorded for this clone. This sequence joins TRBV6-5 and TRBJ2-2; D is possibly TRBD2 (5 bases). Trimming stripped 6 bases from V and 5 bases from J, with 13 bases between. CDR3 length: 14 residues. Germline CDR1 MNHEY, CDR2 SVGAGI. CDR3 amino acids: CASSPDGGTGELFF. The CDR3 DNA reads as TGTGCCAGCAGCCCGGACGGAGGAACCGGGGAGCTGTTTTTT.

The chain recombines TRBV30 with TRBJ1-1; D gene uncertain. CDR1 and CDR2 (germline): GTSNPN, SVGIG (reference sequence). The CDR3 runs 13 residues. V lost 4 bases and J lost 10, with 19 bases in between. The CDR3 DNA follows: TGTGCCTGGACCTCTCCGAGTGTAATTTCAGCTTTCTTT. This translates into CAWTSPSVISAFF.

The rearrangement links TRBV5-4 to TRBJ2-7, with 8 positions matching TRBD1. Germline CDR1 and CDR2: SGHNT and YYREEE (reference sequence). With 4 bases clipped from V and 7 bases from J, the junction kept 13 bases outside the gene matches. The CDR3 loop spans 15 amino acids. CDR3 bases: TGTGCCAGCAGCCTCATAGACAAGACAGGGGATGAGCAGTACTTC. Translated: CASSLIDKTGDEQYF.

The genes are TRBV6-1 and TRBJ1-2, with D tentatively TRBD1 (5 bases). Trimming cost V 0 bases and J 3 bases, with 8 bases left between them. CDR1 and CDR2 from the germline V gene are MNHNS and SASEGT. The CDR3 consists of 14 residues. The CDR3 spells CASSEAGADYGYTF. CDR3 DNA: TGTGCCAGCAGTGAAGCTGGGGCAGACTATGGCTACACCTTC.

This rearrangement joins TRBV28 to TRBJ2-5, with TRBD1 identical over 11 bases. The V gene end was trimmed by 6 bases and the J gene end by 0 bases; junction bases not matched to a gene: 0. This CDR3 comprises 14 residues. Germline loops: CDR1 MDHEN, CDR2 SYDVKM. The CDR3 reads CASRGQGDQETQYF. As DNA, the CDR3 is TGTGCCAGCAGGGGACAGGGGGACCAAGAGACCCAGTACTTC.

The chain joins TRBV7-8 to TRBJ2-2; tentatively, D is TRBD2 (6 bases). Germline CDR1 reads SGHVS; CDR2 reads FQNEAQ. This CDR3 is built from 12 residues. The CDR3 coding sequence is TGTGCGACTGGAGGGTGGACCGGGGAGCTGTTTTTT. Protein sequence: CATGGWTGELFF.

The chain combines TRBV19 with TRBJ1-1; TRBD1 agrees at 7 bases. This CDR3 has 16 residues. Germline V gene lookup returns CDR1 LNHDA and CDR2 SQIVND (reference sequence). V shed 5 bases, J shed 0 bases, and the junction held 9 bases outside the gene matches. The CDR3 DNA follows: TGTGCCAGTAGTCCCATGGGACAGACCATGAACACTGAAGCTTTCTTT. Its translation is CASSPMGQTMNTEAFF.

CDR3 DNA sequence: TGTGCCAGCTTGGGAAGGGGGCAGAACACTGAAGCTTTCTTT. Amino acid sequence: CASLGRGQNTEAFF. J is TRBJ1-1 and V is TRBV5-5; 7 nucleotides line up with TRBD1. CDR3 length: 14 residues. CDR1 is SGHKS, CDR2 YYEKEE, per germline (reference sequence). The J segment lost 1 base and the V segment lost 7 bases, leaving 7 bases of the junction unmatched.

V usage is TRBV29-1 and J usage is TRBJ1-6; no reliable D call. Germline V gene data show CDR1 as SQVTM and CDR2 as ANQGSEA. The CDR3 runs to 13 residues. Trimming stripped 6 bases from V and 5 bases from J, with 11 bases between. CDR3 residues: CSVRGQNNSPLHF. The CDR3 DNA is TGCAGCGTCCGAGGGCAGAATAATTCACCCCTCCACTTT.

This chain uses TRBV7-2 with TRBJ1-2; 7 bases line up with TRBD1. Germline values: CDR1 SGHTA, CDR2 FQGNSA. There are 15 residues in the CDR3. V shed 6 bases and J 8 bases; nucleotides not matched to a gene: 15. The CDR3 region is CASSLNSQGRYGYTF. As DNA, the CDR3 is TGTGCCAGCAGTCTCAACTCACAGGGGAGGTACGGCTACACCTTC. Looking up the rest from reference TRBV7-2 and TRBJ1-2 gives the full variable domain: GAGVSQSPSNKVTEKGKDVELRCDPISGHTALYWYRQSLGQGLEFLIYFQGNSAPDKSGLPSDRFSAERTGGSVSTLTIQRTQQEDSAVYLCASSLNSQGRYGYTFGSGTRLTVV.

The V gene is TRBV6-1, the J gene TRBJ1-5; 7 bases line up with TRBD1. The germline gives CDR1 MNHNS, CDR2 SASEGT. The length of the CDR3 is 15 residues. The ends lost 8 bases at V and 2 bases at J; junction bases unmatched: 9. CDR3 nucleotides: TGTGCCAGCCAACCGAGGGGGCTGGGCAATCAGCCCCAGCATTTT. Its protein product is CASQPRGLGNQPQHF.

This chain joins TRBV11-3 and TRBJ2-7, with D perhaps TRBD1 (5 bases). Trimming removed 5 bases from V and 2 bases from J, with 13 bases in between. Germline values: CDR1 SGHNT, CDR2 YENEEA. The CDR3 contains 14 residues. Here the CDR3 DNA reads TGTGCCAGCAGCCAAGCGTCAGGGCCCTACGAGCAGTACTTC. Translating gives CASSQASGPYEQYF.

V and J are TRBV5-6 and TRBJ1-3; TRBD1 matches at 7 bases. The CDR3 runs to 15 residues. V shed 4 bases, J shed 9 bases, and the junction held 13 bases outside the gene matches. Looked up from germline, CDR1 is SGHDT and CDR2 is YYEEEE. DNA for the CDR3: TGTGCCAGCAGCACTCGGGACAGAGGATGGGGCACCATATATTTT. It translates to CASSTRDRGWGTIYF.